These 2 T cell receptor beta chains originate from one sample sequenced in a study of cytomegalovirus exposure and HLA in healthy donors. 13 Jbeta primers and 60 Vbeta primers were used for the PCR. Method: immunoSEQ multiplex PCR; TCRdb's copy keeps in-frame clones and lacks some. This repertoire shows 160,000 or so clones, around four fifths found once; its top ten account for roughly 10%. Sequenced: PBMCs. Receptors originate from a man between 18 and 29 years old in good health and CMV-seropositive.

This chain uses TRBV29-1 with TRBJ1-4, with D possibly TRBD1 on 6 matching bases. Germline V lookup: CDR1 SQVTM, CDR2 ANQGSEA. Trimming took 3 bases from V and 6 from J, leaving 11 bases between them. The length of the CDR3 is 13 residues. CDR3 DNA: TGCAGCGTTGAGGGGGGGCGGGATGAAAAACTGTTTTTT. Residues: CSVEGGRDEKLFF.

This clone appeared once. The chain couples TRBV6-1 to TRBJ2-5, with a weak D call TRBD1 (5 bases). The DNA end lines up better with TRBJ2-7; the J call may be wrong. The CDR3 spans 15 residues. CDR1 and CDR2 (germline): MNHNS, SASEGT. CDR3 sequence (DNA): TGTGCCAGCAGTGAAGGAGGCGACAGCTCCTACGAGCAGTACTTC. It encodes CASSEGGDSSYEQYF.